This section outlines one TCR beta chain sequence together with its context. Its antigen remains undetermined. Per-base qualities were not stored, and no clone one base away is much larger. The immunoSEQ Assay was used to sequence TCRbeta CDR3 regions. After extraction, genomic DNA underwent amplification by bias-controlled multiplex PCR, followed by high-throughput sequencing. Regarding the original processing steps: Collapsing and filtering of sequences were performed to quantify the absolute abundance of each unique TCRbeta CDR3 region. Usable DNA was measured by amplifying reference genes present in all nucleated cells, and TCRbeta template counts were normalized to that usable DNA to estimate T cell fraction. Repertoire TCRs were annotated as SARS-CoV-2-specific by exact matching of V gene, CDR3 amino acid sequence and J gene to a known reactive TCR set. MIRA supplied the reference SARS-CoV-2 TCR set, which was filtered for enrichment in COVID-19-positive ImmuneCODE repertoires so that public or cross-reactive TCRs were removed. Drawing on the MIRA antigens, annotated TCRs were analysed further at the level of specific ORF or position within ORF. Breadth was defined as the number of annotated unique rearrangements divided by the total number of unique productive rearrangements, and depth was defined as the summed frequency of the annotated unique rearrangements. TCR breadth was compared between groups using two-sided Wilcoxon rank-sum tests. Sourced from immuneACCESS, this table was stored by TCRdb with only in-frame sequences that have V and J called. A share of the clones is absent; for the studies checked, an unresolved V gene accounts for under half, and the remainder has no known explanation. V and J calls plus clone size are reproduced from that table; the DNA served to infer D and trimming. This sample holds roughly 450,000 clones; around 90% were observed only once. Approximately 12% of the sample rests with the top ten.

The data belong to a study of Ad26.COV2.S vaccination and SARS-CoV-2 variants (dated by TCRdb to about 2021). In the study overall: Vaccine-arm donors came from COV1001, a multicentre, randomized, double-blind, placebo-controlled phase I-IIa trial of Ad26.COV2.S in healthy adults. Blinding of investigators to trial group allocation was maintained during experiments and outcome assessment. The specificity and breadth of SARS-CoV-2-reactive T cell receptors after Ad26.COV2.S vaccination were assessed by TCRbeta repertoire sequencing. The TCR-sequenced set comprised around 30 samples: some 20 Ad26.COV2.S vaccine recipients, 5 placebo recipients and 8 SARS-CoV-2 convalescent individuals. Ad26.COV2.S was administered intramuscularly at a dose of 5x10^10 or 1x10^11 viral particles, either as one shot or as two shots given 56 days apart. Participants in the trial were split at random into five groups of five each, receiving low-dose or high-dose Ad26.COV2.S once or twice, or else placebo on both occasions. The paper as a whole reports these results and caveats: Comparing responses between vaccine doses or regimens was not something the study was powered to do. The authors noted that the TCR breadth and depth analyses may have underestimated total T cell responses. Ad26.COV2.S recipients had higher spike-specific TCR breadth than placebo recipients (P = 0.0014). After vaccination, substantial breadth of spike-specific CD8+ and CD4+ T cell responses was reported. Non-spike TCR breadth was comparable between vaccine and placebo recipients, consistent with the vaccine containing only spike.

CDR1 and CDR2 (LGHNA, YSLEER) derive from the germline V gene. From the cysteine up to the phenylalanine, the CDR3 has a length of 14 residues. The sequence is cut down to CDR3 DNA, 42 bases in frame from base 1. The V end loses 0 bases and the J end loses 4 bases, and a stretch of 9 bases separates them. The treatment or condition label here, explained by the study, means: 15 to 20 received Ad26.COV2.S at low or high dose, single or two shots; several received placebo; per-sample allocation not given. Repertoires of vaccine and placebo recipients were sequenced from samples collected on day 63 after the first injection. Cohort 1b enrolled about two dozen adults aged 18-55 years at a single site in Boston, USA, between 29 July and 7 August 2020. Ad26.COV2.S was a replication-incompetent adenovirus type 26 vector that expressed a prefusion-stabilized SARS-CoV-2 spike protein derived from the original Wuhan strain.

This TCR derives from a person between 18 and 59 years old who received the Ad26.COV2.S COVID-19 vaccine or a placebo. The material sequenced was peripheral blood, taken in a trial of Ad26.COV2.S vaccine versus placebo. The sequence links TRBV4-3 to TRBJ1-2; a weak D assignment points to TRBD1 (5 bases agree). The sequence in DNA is TGCGCCAGCAGCCAAGATCTGAGGGGCTATGGCTACACCTTC. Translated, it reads CASSQDLRGYGYTF.